Below are 22 T cell receptor beta chains sequenced from a single sample in a study of CD8 T cells in Susac syndrome. The authors reverse transcribed 0.5 to 1 ug RNA with random hexamers. TCRdb reprocessed the immunoSEQ multiplex PCR reads via MiXCR and lists one record per CDR3 protein. The profile shows approximately 190,000 distinct CDR3 sequences, approximately 96% of them singletons. The specimen was CD4+ T cells from PBMCs. The origin of the receptors is a human donor with Susac syndrome.

J is TRBJ1-2 and V is TRBV5-6, with TRBD1 matching 9 bases. The CDR3 runs to 14 residues. Germline-derived CDR1 and CDR2 are SGHDT and YYEEEE. The J segment lost 5 bases and the V segment lost 3 bases, leaving 5 bases of the junction unmatched. Here the CDR3 DNA reads TGTGCCAGCAGCTCCTTCGACAGGGGGTATGGCTACACCTTC. This gives the protein CASSSFDRGYGYTF.

The chain carries TRBV14 and TRBJ2-7; D may match TRBD1 or TRBD2 (5 bases each). This CDR3 has 15 residues. Germline CDR1 SGHDN, CDR2 FVKESK. V was pared by 4 bases and J by 7 bases, with 20 bases between. The CDR3 DNA sequence: TGTGCCAGCAGCCTTCCCGGGACCGTAAGAGGGGAGCAGTACTTC. Its protein is CASSLPGTVRGEQYF.

CDR3 region: CASSPRTGDADTQYF. The CDR3 DNA reads as TGTGCCAGCAGTCCCAGGACAGGGGACGCAGATACGCAGTATTTT. The gene calls are TRBV2 and TRBJ2-3; 9 bases fit TRBD1. Trimming at V came to 5 bases and at J to 4 bases, leaving 7 bases not matched to a gene. CDR1 and CDR2 from the germline V gene are SNHLY and FYNNEI. The CDR3 runs to 15 residues.

The V call is TRBV18, the J call TRBJ2-1, with D tentatively TRBD2 (6 bases). The CDR3 extends over 17 amino acids. CDR1 and CDR2 (germline): KGHSH, LQKENI. The ends were cut back, 4 bases at V and 7 bases at J, with 23 bases in the middle. The CDR3 nucleotides are TGTGCCAGCTCACTCCTTTCTCCGGGAGCGGGCGGAAATGAGCAGTTCTTC. This codes for CASSLLSPGAGGNEQFF.

CDR3 in amino acids: CASRDGRSQETQYF. CDR3 DNA: TGCGCCAGCAGGGACGGCAGGAGCCAAGAGACCCAGTACTTC. V is TRBV5-1 and J is TRBJ2-5, with D hard to call. This CDR3 has 14 amino acids. V was shortened by 5 bases and J by 1 base, with 12 bases between the two germline ends. Germline V gene lookup returns CDR1 SGHRS and CDR2 YFSETQ.

For the CDR3, the DNA is TGTGCCAGCAGTCCCGTTCACGGGCTTAACAACCAGCCCCAGCATTTT. Amino acids: CASSPVHGLNNQPQHF. The chain has TRBV6-1 and TRBJ1-5, with D unclear. V lost 5 bases to trimming and J lost 7 bases, with 21 bases between them. Germline CDR1 and CDR2: MNHNS and SASEGT. The CDR3 spans 16 residues.

The V gene is TRBV5-6, the J gene TRBJ1-5; tentative D call: TRBD1 (5 bases). The germline V gene encodes CDR1 SGHDT and CDR2 YYEEEE. CDR3 length: 16 amino acids. V lost 4 bases and J 3 bases, leaving 17 bases between the germline ends. The CDR3 DNA is TGTGCCAGCAGCCGTGGGACCGCTCGAAACAATCAGCCCCAGCATTTT. This sequence encodes CASSRGTARNNQPQHF.

This chain joins TRBV15 and TRBJ2-3; TRBD1 or TRBD2 may be the D gene (5 bases each). Germline assignment: CDR1 LNHNV and CDR2 YYDKDF (reference sequence). Between the trimmed V and J ends, which lost 4 bases and 0 bases, there was a span of 8 bases. The length of the CDR3 is 14 residues. The CDR3 sequence: CATSNRRSTDTQYF. CDR3 sequence (DNA): TGTGCCACCAGCAACAGGAGGAGCACAGATACGCAGTATTTT. The variable domain in full, with the rest retrieved from reference TRBV15 and TRBJ2-3, is DAMVIQNPRYQVTQFGKPVTLSCSQTLNHNVMYWYQQKSSQAPKLLFHYYDKDFNNEADTPDNFQSRRPNTSFCFLDIRSPGLGDTAMYLCATSNRRSTDTQYFGPGTRLTVL.

The genes are TRBV7-3 and TRBJ2-3; D may be TRBD1 (6 bases). The CDR3 totals 16 residues. Germline lookup yields CDR1 SGHTA and CDR2 FQGTGA. Trimming took off 5 bases at V and 6 bases at J, with 21 bases between the two ends. CDR3 protein: CASSLRTGRAWDTQYF. DNA for the CDR3: TGTGCCAGCAGCCTTCGAACAGGGAGAGCGTGGGATACGCAGTATTTT.

This sequence joins TRBV7-2 and TRBJ1-2, with 7 bases fitting TRBD1. Germline CDR1 and CDR2: SGHTA and FQGNSA. The junction had 8 bases not matched to a gene; V was cut back by 5 bases and J by 2 bases. This CDR3 region has 15 residues. The CDR3 protein is CASSPPGQINYGYTF. CDR3 DNA: TGTGCCAGCAGCCCTCCGGGACAGATAAACTATGGCTACACCTTC.

The V and J genes are TRBV9 and TRBJ2-3, with D unresolved. Per the germline V gene, CDR1 is SGDLS and CDR2 is YYNGEE. The germline V and J ends were trimmed by 0 bases and 0 bases, with 8 bases remaining between them. This CDR3 is built from 15 residues. CDR3 sequence: CASSVGWGSTDTQYF. The CDR3 nucleotides are TGTGCCAGCAGCGTAGGATGGGGTAGCACAGATACGCAGTATTTT.

The gene calls are TRBV5-1 and TRBJ2-1, with TRBD2 matching 9 bases. The CDR3 totals 15 residues. Losses at the gene ends were 4 bases for V and 5 bases for J; bases not matched to a gene: 7. CDR1 SGHRS and CDR2 YFSETQ come from the germline V gene. CDR3 protein: CASSLLAGADNEQFF. The DNA of the CDR3 is TGCGCCAGCAGCCTGTTAGCGGGGGCCGACAATGAGCAGTTCTTC.

This clonotype was detected only once. This chain uses TRBV18 with TRBJ2-1; D may be TRBD1 (5 bases). Deletions cut 0 bases from V and 7 bases from J, with 7 bases between. Germline V gene lookup returns CDR1 KGHSH and CDR2 LQKENI. This CDR3 spans 13 amino acids. CDR3 amino acids: CASSPPQGNEQFF. CDR3 in DNA: TGTGCCAGCTCACCACCCCAGGGTAATGAGCAGTTCTTC.

This chain uses TRBV7-9 with TRBJ2-1, with D unclear. V dropped 2 bases and J dropped 4 bases, with 12 bases sitting between them. Germline CDR1 and CDR2: SEHNR and FQNEAQ (reference sequence). This CDR3 has 15 residues. CDR3 sequence (DNA): TGTGCCAGCAGCTTATGGGGTACCAATTACAATGAGCAGTTCTTC. Amino acid sequence: CASSLWGTNYNEQFF.

The rearrangement links TRBV7-9 to TRBJ2-3, with unresolved D. CDR1 and CDR2 (germline): SEHNR, FQNEAQ (reference sequence). This CDR3 contains 13 residues. V lost 5 bases and J lost 11, with 17 bases in between. The CDR3 loop is CASSQPLERLQYF. For the CDR3, the DNA is TGTGCCAGCAGCCAGCCGTTAGAGCGCTTGCAGTATTTT.

This chain links TRBV2 with TRBJ1-4, with D hard to call. CDR3 length: 14 amino acids. Between the trimmed V and J ends, which lost 6 bases and 4 bases, there was a span of 12 bases. CDR1 and CDR2 from the germline V gene are SNHLY and FYNNEI. Here the CDR3 reads CASRLYSVNEKLFF. In nucleotides, the CDR3 is TGTGCCAGCAGACTTTACAGCGTTAATGAAAAACTGTTTTTT.

The chain employs TRBV19 and TRBJ1-1; TRBD1 aligns across 8 bases. Germline V gene sequence: CDR1 LNHDA, CDR2 SQIVND (reference sequence). The CDR3 runs 19 residues. Germline trimming cut 7 bases from V and 4 bases from J; bases unmatched to any gene: 23. CDR3 sequence reads: CASNLGILRTGLRSTEAFF. The CDR3 bases are TGTGCCAGTAACCTAGGGATATTGCGGACAGGGCTTCGGAGCACTGAAGCTTTCTTT. The full variable domain, completed using reference TRBV19 and TRBJ1-1, is DGGITQSPKYLFRKEGQNVTLSCEQNLNHDAMYWYRQDPGQGLRLIYYSQIVNDFQKGDIAEGYSVSREKKESFPLTVTSAQKNPTAFYLCASNLGILRTGLRSTEAFFGQGTRLTVV.

V gene TRBV12-3 or TRBV12-4 combines with J gene TRBJ2-5, with no clear D. The CDR3 loop spans 14 amino acids. V lost 2 bases and J lost 5, with 12 bases in between. The CDR3 protein is CASSLPRGDETQYF. The CDR3 coding sequence is TGTGCCAGCAGTTTACCGCGTGGGGATGAGACCCAGTACTTC.

The chain has TRBV7-2 and TRBJ1-2, with D unclear. The germline gives CDR1 SGHTA, CDR2 FQGNSA. The CDR3 spans 13 residues. Trimming pared 1 base from V and 4 bases from J, leaving 7 bases between. This CDR3 reads CASSLERIYGYTF. CDR3 bases: TGTGCCAGCAGCTTAGAGAGGATCTATGGCTACACCTTC.

Only one count was recorded for this clonotype. This sequence joins TRBV5-1 and TRBJ1-1, with D possibly being TRBD1 (6 bases). Germline V gene lookup returns CDR1 SGHRS and CDR2 YFSETQ. The CDR3 contains 17 residues. The ends were cut back, 0 bases at V and 1 base at J, with 16 bases in the middle. CDR3 loop: CASSLEPPGQRNTEAFF. The DNA for the CDR3 is TGCGCCAGCAGCTTGGAACCCCCGGGACAAAGGAACACTGAAGCTTTCTTT.

The chain links TRBV25-1 to TRBJ1-2; 7 bases agree with TRBD1. Per the germline V gene, CDR1 is MGHDK and CDR2 is SYGVNS. Trimming took 6 bases from V and 8 from J; bases not matched to a gene: 6. The CDR3 sequence is 12 residues long. CDR3 sequence: CASRRDSQGYTF. The CDR3, as DNA: TGTGCCAGCAGACGGGACAGCCAGGGCTACACCTTC.

The genes are TRBV7-2 and TRBJ2-7; no clear D gene. The CDR3 has 13 residues. Per the germline V gene, CDR1 is SGHTA and CDR2 is FQGNSA. Between the trimmed V and J ends, which lost 6 bases and 1 base, there was a span of 10 bases. CDR3 DNA sequence: TGTGCCAGCAGACCCACTCCATCCTACGAGCAGTACTTC. Its translation is CASRPTPSYEQYF.